One T cell receptor (beta chain) is described in this entry. Antigen unknown. This sample was included in a study of post-analysis software for immune sequencing data. General observations from the study: Strong same-batch co-clustering of samples appeared with F measure clustering. In patients, about five TRBV segments were more frequent than in controls, with TRBV5-6, TRBV5-1 and TRBV20-1 among them.

Presence of unique molecular identifiers characterized the TCR beta cDNA libraries. TCRdb fed the PCR reads into MiXCR, producing one record per CDR3 protein. The sample includes around 710,000 distinct CDR3 sequences, roughly 50% seen only once; the top ten take approximately 5%. The ends lost 6 bases at V and 6 bases at J; junction bases unmatched: 13. Germline loops: CDR1 MNHNS, CDR2 SASEGT. The CDR3 length is 17 residues. The receptor was isolated from a girl aged 5-17 years with multiple sclerosis. The specimen was blood. The V and J genes are TRBV6-1 and TRBJ2-1; 11 bases agree with TRBD2. Here the CDR3 reads CASSSPRTSGRCNEQFF. In nucleotides, the CDR3 is TGTGCCAGCAGCTCCCCTCGGACTAGCGGGCGGTGCAATGAGCAGTTCTTC.